A selection of T cell receptor beta chains follows, all from one sample in a study of CD8 T cells in ankylosing spondylitis. MiXCR, run by TCRdb on the 5' RACE reads, gives a single entry per CDR3 protein. Of 200,000 to 250,000 distinct CDR3 sequences listed, 6% to 8.5% are singletons. What was sequenced was blood, either unsorted or a sorted T cell fraction (not recorded which). The source of these receptors is a male donor with ankylosing spondylitis. Each CDR3 is given with its conserved first and last residue. The D gene is left open where the match is weak. The size field is filled for only some rows; it gives once, few, many or a size class.

V gene	D gene	clone size	J gene	CDR3 DNA	CDR3 protein
TRBV20-1	TRBD2	many	TRBJ2-1	TGCAGTGCTAGGGACGCGGGAGGTGTGCCGTTCTTC	CSARDAGGVPFF
TRBV30	TRBD2	NA	TRBJ2-5	TGTGCCCGGAGTGCGACTAGCGGGAGAGAGACCCAGTACTTC	CARSATSGRETQYF
TRBV29-1	NA	many	TRBJ1-1	TGCAGCGTTGACTGGCTCAGACTGAACACTGAAGCTTTCTTT	CSVDWLRLNTEAFF
TRBV12-3/TRBV12-4	TRBD2	many	TRBJ2-3	TGTGCCAGCAGTGAGACTAGCGCCCTAGATACGCAGTATTTT	CASSETSALDTQYF
TRBV29-1	TRBD2	many	TRBJ2-5	TGCAGCGTAGGACTAGCGGGAGCAGTCCAAGAGACCCAGTACTTC	CSVGLAGAVQETQYF
TRBV29-1	NA	NA	TRBJ2-1	TGCAGCGTTACAGGGGGGGCTTACAATGAGCAGTTCTTC	CSVTGGAYNEQFF
TRBV7-9	TRBD1	many	TRBJ2-7	TGTGCCAGCAGCCTGACAGGGACCTCCTACGAGCAGTACTTC	CASSLTGTSYEQYF
TRBV24-1	TRBD2	many	TRBJ2-1	TGTGCCGTTAGCGGGGGGGCCGACAGCTCCTACAATGAGCAGTTCTTC	CAVSGGADSSYNEQFF
TRBV20-1	NA	many	TRBJ2-7	TGCAGTGCTAGGCAACGGGGCGGGACAGACTACGAGCAGTACTTC	CSARQRGGTDYEQYF
TRBV21-1	NA	many	TRBJ2-1	TGTGCCAGCAGCAAACCCCTCAATGAGCAGTTCTTC	CASSKPLNEQFF
TRBV10-3	NA	many	TRBJ2-3	TGTGCCATCAGTCCTTTCGGGGTTCCGCCGGATACGCAGTATTTT	CAISPFGVPPDTQYF
TRBV5-4	NA	few	TRBJ1-1	TGTGCCAGCAGCGGACCAGGGGAAGCGGGTGGCGAAGCTTTCTTT	CASSGPGEAGGEAFF
TRBV19	NA	NA	TRBJ2-1	TGTGCCAGTAGTATATGGGAGAGAGGTAATGAGCAGTTCTTC	CASSIWERGNEQFF
TRBV27	NA	many	TRBJ2-7	TGTGCCAGCAGCCCCGGACTAAACGAGCAGTACTTC	CASSPGLNEQYF
TRBV27	NA	many	TRBJ2-1	TGTGCCAGCAGCATCCGGGAAAAAAACTATGAGCAGTTCTTC	CASSIREKNYEQFF
TRBV4-3	TRBD1	many	TRBJ2-7	TGCGCCAGCAGCCAACGATGGGAAAAAACGACAGGGTCATCTTCCTACGAGCAGTACTTC	CASSQRWEKTTGSSSYEQYF
TRBV11-2	NA	NA	TRBJ2-7	TGTGCCAGCAGCCAAGACGGAGAGAGCTCCTACGAGCAGTACTTC	CASSQDGESSYEQYF